Listed below are T cell receptor beta chains from one sample, sequenced in a study of a mutant IDH1 vaccine in newly diagnosed glioma. Sequencing used immunoSEQ multiplex PCR; TCRdb keeps in-frame clones, though not all of them. Among roughly 120,000 clones, 80% were seen once, and the ten largest hold about 5.5%. These TCRs are of unknown antigen specificity. The sample consisted of PBMCs, taken from a glioma patient whose treatment included an IDH1 peptide vaccine. These receptors all stem from a man aged 40-50 years with glioma. Each CDR3 is given with its conserved first and last residue. The D gene is left open where the match is weak. Only part of the rows carry a size: once, few, many, or a class if the clone is expanded.

TRBV18	TRBJ2-7	TRBD1	.	16	CASSQTGTGGFGEQYF	TGTGCCAGCTCACAGACCGGGACAGGGGGCTTTGGCGAGCAGTACTTC
TRBV7-6	TRBJ2-5	TRBD2	.	16	CASSLGSSGAHGAQYF	TGTGCCAGCAGCTTAGGTTCTAGCGGGGCGCATGGGGCCCAGTACTTC
TRBV6-5	TRBJ2-2	.	.	15	CASTRNGQNTGELFF	TGTGCCAGCACCCGAAACGGACAGAACACCGGGGAGCTGTTTTTT
TRBV5-4	TRBJ1-2	.	many	14	CASSGPRTNYGYTF	TGTGCCAGCAGCGGACCACGAACTAACTATGGCTACACCTTC
TRBV21-1	TRBJ2-3	.	.	15	CASSLREGVTDTQYF	TGTGCCAGCAGCCTGCGGGAGGGGGTCACAGATACGCAGTATTTT
TRBV28	TRBJ2-2	TRBD2	.	15	CASKLAGGNTGELFF	TGTGCCAGCAAGCTAGCGGGAGGGAACACCGGGGAGCTGTTTTTT
TRBV19	TRBJ2-2	.	.	14	CASKDRTNTGELFF	TGTGCCAGCAAAGACAGGACCAACACCGGGGAGCTGTTTTTT
TRBV25-1	TRBJ2-5	.	.	14	CASSEGRVQETQYF	TGTGCCAGCAGTGAGGGCCGGGTCCAAGAGACCCAGTACTTC
TRBV30	TRBJ1-2	TRBD1	.	12	CAGWGTETGYTF	TGTGCCGGATGGGGGACAGAAACTGGCTACACCTTC
TRBV5-1	TRBJ2-6	TRBD1	.	18	CASSLEDRGPSGANVLTF	TGCGCCAGCAGCTTGGAAGACAGGGGGCCCTCTGGGGCCAACGTCCTGACTTTC
TRBV10-3	TRBJ2-5	.	.	15	CAISESGSQAETQYF	TGTGCCATCAGTGAGTCTGGGTCCCAGGCAGAGACCCAGTACTTC
TRBV5-4	TRBJ2-5	.	.	13	CASSLGGEETQYF	TGTGCCAGCAGCTTGGGTGGCGAGGAGACCCAGTACTTC
TRBV7-2	TRBJ2-1	.	.	15	CASSLAGGNYNEQFF	TGTGCCAGCAGCTTAGCGGGGGGAAACTACAATGAGCAGTTCTTC
TRBV2	TRBJ2-7	TRBD1	.	12	CASGVDRGEQYF	TGTGCCAGCGGAGTTGACAGGGGCGAGCAGTACTTC
TRBV4-1	TRBJ2-7	.	.	14	CASSQSPSTREQYF	TGCGCCAGCAGCCAGTCTCCTTCTACACGCGAGCAGTACTTC
TRBV10-3	TRBJ2-7	TRBD2	.	16	CAISEGLAGELYEQYF	TGTGCCATCAGTGAGGGACTAGCGGGGGAACTCTACGAGCAGTACTTC
TRBV9	TRBJ1-4	.	once	15	CASSVDVGFGEKLFF	TGTGCCAGCAGCGTAGACGTGGGCTTTGGAGAAAAACTGTTTTTT
TRBV4-1	TRBJ1-5	TRBD1	few	17	CASSQDMGQSGNQPQHF	TGCGCCAGCAGCCAAGATATGGGACAGTCGGGCAATCAGCCCCAGCATTTT
TRBV5-1	TRBJ2-7	.	.	14	CASSLGQVSYEQYF	TGCGCCAGCAGCTTGGGACAGGTCTCCTACGAGCAGTACTTC
TRBV5-4	TRBJ1-2	.	.	11	CASSSESGYTF	TGTGCCAGCAGCTCTGAGAGCGGCTACACCTTC
TRBV7-2	TRBJ2-2	TRBD2	.	15	CASSLIFAGAGELFF	TGTGCCAGCAGCTTAATCTTCGCGGGAGCCGGGGAGCTGTTTTTT
TRBV4-1	TRBJ2-2	.	few	14	CASSQLQGIGELFF	TGCGCCAGCAGCCAATTACAGGGAATCGGGGAGCTGTTTTTT
TRBV2	TRBJ1-1	.	.	12	CATRGGGFEAFF	TGTGCCACCCGAGGGGGGGGGTTCGAAGCTTTCTTT
TRBV7-3	TRBJ2-5	TRBD1	.	16	CASSLTKLDRGLTQYF	TGTGCCAGCAGCTTAACGAAATTGGACAGGGGGTTAACCCAGTACTTC
TRBV23-1	TRBJ1-2	.	few	14	CANLREDKRYGYTF	TGCGCCAACCTCCGGGAGGACAAGAGGTATGGCTACACCTTC
TRBV9	TRBJ2-5	.	.	16	CASSAGVRRDRETQYF	TGTGCCAGCAGCGCCGGGGTAAGGCGGGATAGAGAGACCCAGTACTTC
TRBV7-6	TRBJ2-7	TRBD1	.	15	CASSRQGMVAYEQYF	TGTGCCAGCAGCCGACAGGGTATGGTTGCCTACGAGCAGTACTTC
TRBV10-3	TRBJ2-5	.	.	13	CAISRDTQETQYF	TGTGCCATCAGTCGGGACACCCAAGAGACCCAGTACTTC
TRBV28	TRBJ1-1	.	few	16	CASSFPVRGMNTEAFF	TGTGCCAGCAGTTTTCCAGTTCGGGGGATGAACACTGAAGCTTTCTTT
TRBV7-9	TRBJ2-6	.	.	16	CASSWGDNLRANVLTF	TGTGCCAGCAGCTGGGGGGACAATCTAAGGGCCAACGTCCTGACTTTC
TRBV9	TRBJ2-7	TRBD1	.	14	CASSVAGQGYEQYF	TGTGCCAGCAGCGTAGCGGGACAGGGCTACGAGCAGTACTTC
TRBV4-3	TRBJ2-7	TRBD2	.	15	CASSQGSSGIYEQYF	TGCGCCAGCAGCCAAGGATCTAGCGGAATTTACGAGCAGTACTTC
TRBV7-2	TRBJ2-2	.	.	16	CASTYRPGHGTGELFF	TGTGCCAGCACTTATCGTCCAGGGCACGGCACCGGGGAGCTGTTTTTT
TRBV6-6	TRBJ1-1	TRBD1	.	14	CASTRTGEGAEAFF	TGTGCCAGCACCCGGACAGGGGAAGGGGCTGAAGCTTTCTTT
TRBV5-5	TRBJ1-1	.	.	13	CASSFSDRNRAFF	TGTGCCAGCAGCTTTTCGGACCGAAACAGGGCTTTCTTT
TRBV5-1	TRBJ2-2	TRBD2	.	15	CASSLAAAGAGELFF	TGCGCCAGCAGCTTGGCGGCAGCGGGAGCCGGGGAGCTGTTTTTT
TRBV5-4	TRBJ2-7	.	.	14	CASSHTGVTYEQYF	TGTGCCAGCAGCCACACTGGGGTCACCTACGAGCAGTACTTC
TRBV4-2	TRBJ1-2	TRBD1	.	15	CASSPTIGTGRGYTF	TGTGCCAGCAGCCCAACCATAGGGACAGGGAGGGGCTACACCTTC
TRBV6-4	TRBJ2-2	TRBD2	.	20	CASSRSPRLAGGANTGELFF	TGTGCCAGCAGTCGGAGCCCCCGACTAGCGGGGGGCGCGAACACCGGGGAGCTGTTTTTT
TRBV28	TRBJ2-3	.	.	17	CASSFSLGDLSTDTQYF	TGTGCCAGCAGTTTTTCGTTAGGGGACTTAAGCACAGATACGCAGTATTTT
TRBV7-9	TRBJ2-7	TRBD2	.	13	CASSRGGGFEQYF	TGTGCCAGCAGCCGGGGCGGGGGGTTCGAGCAGTACTTC
TRBV7-2	TRBJ2-3	.	.	15	CASSLAGGHPDTQYF	TGTGCCAGCAGCTTAGCGGGGGGACATCCAGATACGCAGTATTTT
TRBV28	TRBJ2-3	TRBD2	.	15	CASSFLAGGTDTQYF	TGTGCCAGCAGTTTCCTAGCGGGAGGCACAGATACGCAGTATTTT
TRBV29-1	TRBJ2-3	TRBD2	.	15	CSIGEGTGGTDTQYF	TGCAGCATTGGGGAGGGGACTGGCGGCACAGATACGCAGTATTTT
TRBV6-1	TRBJ2-3	TRBD2	once	16	CASSAGAGGKTNTQYF	TGTGCCAGCAGTGCTGGAGCGGGAGGTAAAACAAATACGCAGTATTTT
TRBV18	TRBJ1-2	TRBD1	.	15	CASSPPGQGGYGYTF	TGTGCCAGCTCACCACCGGGACAGGGGGGCTATGGCTACACCTTC
TRBV5-6	TRBJ2-1	.	.	14	CASSLVGPNNEQFF	TGTGCCAGCAGCTTGGTCGGGCCTAACAATGAGCAGTTCTTC
TRBV9	TRBJ2-2	TRBD1	.	15	CASSYTGGSTGELFF	TGTGCCAGCAGTTACACAGGGGGCAGCACCGGGGAGCTGTTTTTT
TRBV5-1	TRBJ2-7	.	.	15	CASSLAWPATYEQYF	TGCGCCAGCAGCTTGGCCTGGCCGGCAACCTACGAGCAGTACTTC
TRBV4-2	TRBJ2-1	TRBD2	.	18	CASSQGDLAGATYNEQFF	TGTGCCAGCAGCCAAGGTGATTTAGCGGGGGCCACCTACAATGAGCAGTTCTTC
TRBV28	TRBJ1-2	.	.	15	CASSFISRANYGYTF	TGTGCCAGCAGTTTTATTTCCAGGGCTAACTATGGCTACACCTTC
TRBV18	TRBJ1-1	.	few	13	CASSPGRNTEAFF	TGTGCCAGCTCACCAGGACGGAACACTGAAGCTTTCTTT